This is a list of T cell receptor beta chains from one sample in a study of T-cell reconstitution after alpha-beta-depleted transplantation in children. MiXCR, run by TCRdb on the PCR reads, gives a single entry per CDR3 protein. The sample has about 160,000 distinct CDR3 sequences; over 8.5% are singletons. The material sequenced was PBMCs, taken before TCRalphabeta/CD19-depleted stem cell transplant. The receptor source for this set is a boy younger than 10 with acute myeloid leukemia, due to receive a stem cell transplant. The CDR3 runs from the conserved cysteine through the conserved F or W. A D gene is named only where the DNA matches it firmly. Size is stated as once, few, many, or a class for an expanded clone.

cdr3_aa	cdr3_nt	v_call	clone_size	j_call	d_call
CASSELGFGDPQYF	TGTGCCAGCAGTGAATTAGGGTTCGGGGACCCGCAGTATTTT	TRBV6-1	many	TRBJ2-3	.
CASSPPGQNFYGYTF	TGTGCCAGCTCACCACCGGGACAGAACTTCTATGGCTACACCTTC	TRBV18	many	TRBJ1-2	TRBD1
CASSVSANTGELFF	TGTGCCAGCAGTGTTAGCGCGAACACCGGGGAGCTGTTTTTT	TRBV6-4	many	TRBJ2-2	.
CSARDKTSGRTKNIQYF	TGCAGTGCTAGAGATAAAACTAGCGGGAGGACAAAAAACATTCAGTACTTC	TRBV20-1	many	TRBJ2-4	TRBD2
CSTHRGSTEAFF	TGCAGTACTCACAGGGGGTCGACTGAAGCTTTCTTT	TRBV20-1	many	TRBJ1-1	TRBD1
CSASGSSGSLNYEQYF	TGCAGTGCTAGTGGGTCTAGCGGGAGTCTTAACTACGAGCAGTACTTC	TRBV20-1	many	TRBJ2-7	TRBD2
CASSLVEGSSEAFF	TGTGCCAGCAGTTTGGTTGAGGGTTCGTCTGAAGCTTTCTTT	TRBV12-3/TRBV12-4	many	TRBJ1-1	.
CASSLLGRNEKLFF	TGTGCCAGCAGCTTATTGGGGCGCAATGAAAAACTGTTTTTT	TRBV7-9	many	TRBJ1-4	.
CASSLMAGSYNEQFF	TGCGCCAGCAGCTTGATGGCGGGATCCTACAATGAGCAGTTCTTC	TRBV5-1	many	TRBJ2-1	.
CASSPGTRGFEQYF	TGTGCCAGCAGCCCCGGGACTAGAGGATTCGAGCAGTACTTC	TRBV27	many	TRBJ2-7	TRBD2
CASRARGGYNEQFF	TGTGCCAGCAGGGCTAGAGGGGGATACAATGAGCAGTTCTTC	TRBV27	many	TRBJ2-1	.
CASSVGTSNYNEQFF	TGCGCCAGCAGTGTAGGGACTAGCAACTACAATGAGCAGTTCTTC	TRBV10-2	many	TRBJ2-1	TRBD2
CASSPRTSGTGELFF	TGTGCCAGCAGTCCACGGACTAGCGGGACCGGGGAGCTGTTTTTT	TRBV6-1	many	TRBJ2-2	TRBD2
CASSILGPMSEGTEILPGLYGYTF	TGTGCCAGCAGCATTTTAGGCCCCATGAGTGAAGGGACAGAAATCCTCCCTGGTCTCTATGGCTACACCTTC	TRBV21-1	many	TRBJ1-2	.
CASSVGPSTETGELFF	TGTGCCAGCAGCGTAGGTCCTAGCACCGAAACCGGGGAGCTGTTTTTT	TRBV9	many	TRBJ2-2	.
CASSLSGGWTEAFF	TGTGCCAGCAGTCTCTCGGGAGGGTGGACTGAAGCTTTCTTT	TRBV6-5	many	TRBJ1-1	.
CASSLGDRAADGYTF	TGTGCCAGCAGCTTAGGGGACCGAGCAGCCGATGGCTACACCTTC	TRBV5-5	many	TRBJ1-2	.
CATVGQGRRETQYF	TGTGCCACTGTCGGACAGGGGCGGCGAGAGACCCAGTACTTC	TRBV7-9	many	TRBJ2-5	TRBD1
CASSLITRGEQFF	TGCGCCAGCAGCTTGATTACTAGGGGTGAGCAGTTCTTC	TRBV5-1	many	TRBJ2-1	.
CASSSRDRETQYF	TGTGCCAGCAGCAGCCGGGACAGGGAGACCCAGTACTTC	TRBV11-2	few	TRBJ2-5	TRBD1
CASRFTGVGNGYTF	TGTGCCAGCAGATTCACAGGGGTGGGGAATGGCTACACCTTC	TRBV7-2	many	TRBJ1-2	TRBD1
CASKQGHGDTQYF	TGTGCCAGCAAACAGGGGCATGGAGATACGCAGTATTTT	TRBV6-2/TRBV6-3	many	TRBJ2-3	TRBD1